This TCR beta chain was sequenced for a study of blood T cell repertoires in COVID-19. Generated by immunoSEQ multiplex PCR, the TCRdb table keeps only in-frame clones and is missing some. The sample shows about 280,000 clones, around 89% of them seen only once. Germline CDR1 MDHEN, CDR2 SYDVKM. This CDR3 has 13 residues. V shed 3 bases and J shed 5 bases, with 8 bases lying between them. Cohort placement rested on clinical history that participants reported themselves. This TCR was recovered from a woman aged 18-29 years with acute COVID-19. V gene TRBV28 combines with J gene TRBJ1-3, with D possibly TRBD1 on 5 matching bases. The sample consisted of PBMCs or T cells enriched from blood (not recorded which). In DNA, the CDR3 is TGTGCCAGCAGTTTGGGGCAGCGAAACACCATATATTTT. This gives the protein CASSLGQRNTIYF.